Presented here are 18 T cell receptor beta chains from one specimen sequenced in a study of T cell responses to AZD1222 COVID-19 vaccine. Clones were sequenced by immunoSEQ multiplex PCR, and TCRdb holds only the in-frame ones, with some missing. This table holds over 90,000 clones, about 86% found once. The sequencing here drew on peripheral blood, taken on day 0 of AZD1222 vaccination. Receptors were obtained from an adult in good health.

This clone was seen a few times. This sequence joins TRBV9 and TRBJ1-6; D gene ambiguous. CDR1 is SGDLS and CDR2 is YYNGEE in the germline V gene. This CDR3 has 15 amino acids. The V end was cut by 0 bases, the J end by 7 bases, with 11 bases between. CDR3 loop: CASSVEMLGNSPLHF. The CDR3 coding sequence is TGTGCCAGCAGCGTAGAAATGCTGGGAAATTCACCCCTCCACTTT.

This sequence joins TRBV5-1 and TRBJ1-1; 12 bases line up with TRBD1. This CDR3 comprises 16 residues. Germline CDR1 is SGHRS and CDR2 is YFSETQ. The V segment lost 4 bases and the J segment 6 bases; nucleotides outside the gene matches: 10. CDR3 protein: CASSGGTGGAGSEAFF. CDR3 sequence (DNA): TGCGCCAGCAGCGGTGGGACAGGGGGCGCTGGGTCTGAAGCTTTCTTT.

CDR3 amino acids: CASSFGLTTEAFF. CDR3 nucleotide sequence: TGTGCCAGCAGTTTCGGTTTAACCACTGAAGCTTTCTTT. The rearrangement joins TRBV27 to TRBJ1-1; D is undetermined. This CDR3 has 13 residues. CDR1 is MNHEY and CDR2 is SMNVEV in the germline V gene (reference sequence). The V end lost 3 bases, the J end lost 4 bases, and 9 bases lay between the germline ends.

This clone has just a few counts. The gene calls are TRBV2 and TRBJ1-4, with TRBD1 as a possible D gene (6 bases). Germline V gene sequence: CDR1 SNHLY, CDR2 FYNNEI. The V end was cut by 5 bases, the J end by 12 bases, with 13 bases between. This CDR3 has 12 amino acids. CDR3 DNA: TGTGCCAGCAGTCAACAGGGTTGGGAACTGTTTTTT. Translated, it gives CASSQQGWELFF. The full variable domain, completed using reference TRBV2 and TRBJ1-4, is EPEVTQTPSHQVTQMGQEVILRCVPISNHLYFYWYRQILGQKVEFLVSFYNNEISEKSEIFDDQFSVERPDGSNFTLKIRSTKLEDSAMYFCASSQQGWELFFGSGTQLSVL.

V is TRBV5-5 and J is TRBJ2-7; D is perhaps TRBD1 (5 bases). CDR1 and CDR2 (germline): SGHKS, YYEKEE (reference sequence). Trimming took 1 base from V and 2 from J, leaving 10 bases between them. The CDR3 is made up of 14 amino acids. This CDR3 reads CASSLRDRTYEQYF. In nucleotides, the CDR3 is TGTGCCAGCAGCTTGCGAGACAGAACCTACGAGCAGTACTTC.

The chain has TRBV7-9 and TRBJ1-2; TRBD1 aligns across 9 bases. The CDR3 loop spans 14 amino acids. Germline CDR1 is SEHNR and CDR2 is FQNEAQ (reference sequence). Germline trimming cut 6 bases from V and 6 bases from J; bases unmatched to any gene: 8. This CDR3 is CASSSLGQGNGYTF. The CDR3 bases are TGTGCCAGCAGTTCTCTTGGACAGGGGAATGGCTACACCTTC.

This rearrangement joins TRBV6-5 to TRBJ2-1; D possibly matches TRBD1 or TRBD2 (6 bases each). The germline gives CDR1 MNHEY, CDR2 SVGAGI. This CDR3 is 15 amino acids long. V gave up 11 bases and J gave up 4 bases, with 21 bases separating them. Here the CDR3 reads CASSKAGQSYNEQFF. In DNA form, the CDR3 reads TGTGCCTCGAGCAAGGCGGGACAATCGTACAATGAGCAGTTCTTC.

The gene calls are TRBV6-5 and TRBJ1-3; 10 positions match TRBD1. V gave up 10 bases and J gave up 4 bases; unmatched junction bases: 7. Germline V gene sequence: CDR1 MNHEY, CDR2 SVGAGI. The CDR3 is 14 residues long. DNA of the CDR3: TGTGCCACGAAGGGACAGGGGAGGGGAAACACCATATATTTT. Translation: CATKGQGRGNTIYF.

Here the CDR3 reads CASRAGLAAITDTQYF. The CDR3 DNA sequence: TGTGCCAGCAGGGCGGGACTAGCGGCAATCACAGATACGCAGTATTTT. V gene TRBV28 combines with J gene TRBJ2-3, with 11 positions matching TRBD2. This CDR3 comprises 16 residues. Germline assignment: CDR1 MDHEN and CDR2 SYDVKM. The ends lost 6 bases at V and 2 bases at J; junction bases unmatched: 7.

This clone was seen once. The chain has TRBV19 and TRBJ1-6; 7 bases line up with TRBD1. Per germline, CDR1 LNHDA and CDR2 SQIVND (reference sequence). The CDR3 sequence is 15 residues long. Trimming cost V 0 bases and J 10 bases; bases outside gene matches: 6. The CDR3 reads CASSIDYRGSSPLHF. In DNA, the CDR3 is TGTGCCAGTAGTATAGATTACAGGGGAAGCTCACCCCTCCACTTT.

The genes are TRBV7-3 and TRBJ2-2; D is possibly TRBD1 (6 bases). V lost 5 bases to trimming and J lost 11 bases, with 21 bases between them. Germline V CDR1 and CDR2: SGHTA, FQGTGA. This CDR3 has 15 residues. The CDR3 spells CASSPTVTGLGELFF. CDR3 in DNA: TGTGCCAGCAGCCCCACCGTTACAGGGTTGGGAGAGCTGTTTTTT.

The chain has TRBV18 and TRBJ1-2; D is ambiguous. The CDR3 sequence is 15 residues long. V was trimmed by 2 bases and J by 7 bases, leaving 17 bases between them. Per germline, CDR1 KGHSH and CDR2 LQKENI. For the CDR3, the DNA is TGTGCCAGCTCACCAGTAAGTCACCTCGAAGGTGGCTACACCTTC. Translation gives CASSPVSHLEGGYTF.

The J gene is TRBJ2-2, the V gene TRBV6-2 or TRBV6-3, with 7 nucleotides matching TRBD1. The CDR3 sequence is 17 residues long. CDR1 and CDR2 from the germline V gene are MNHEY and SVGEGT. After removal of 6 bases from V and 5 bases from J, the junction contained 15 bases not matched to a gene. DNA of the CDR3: TGTGCCAGCAGCCCACCGACGTTACAGGGGCTAACCGGGGAGCTGTTTTTT. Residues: CASSPPTLQGLTGELFF.

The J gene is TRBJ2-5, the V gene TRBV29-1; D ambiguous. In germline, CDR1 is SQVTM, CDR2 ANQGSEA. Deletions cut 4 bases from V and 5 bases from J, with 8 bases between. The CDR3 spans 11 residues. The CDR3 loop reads CSVVFYETQYF. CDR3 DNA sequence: TGCAGCGTTGTTTTCTACGAGACCCAGTACTTC. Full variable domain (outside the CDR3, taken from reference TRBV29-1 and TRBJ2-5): SAVISQKPSRDICQRGTSLTIQCQVDSQVTMMFWYRQQPGQSLTLIATANQGSEATYESGFVIDKFPISRPNLTFSTLTVSNMSPEDSSIYLCSVVFYETQYFGPGTRLLVL.

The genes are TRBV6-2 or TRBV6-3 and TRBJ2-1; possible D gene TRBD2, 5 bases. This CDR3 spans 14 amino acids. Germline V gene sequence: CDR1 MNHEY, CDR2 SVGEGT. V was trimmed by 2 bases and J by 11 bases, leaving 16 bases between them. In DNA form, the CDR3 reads TGTGCCAGCAGTTACGGTAGCGCTAACTTTAAGCAGTTCTTC. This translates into CASSYGSANFKQFF.

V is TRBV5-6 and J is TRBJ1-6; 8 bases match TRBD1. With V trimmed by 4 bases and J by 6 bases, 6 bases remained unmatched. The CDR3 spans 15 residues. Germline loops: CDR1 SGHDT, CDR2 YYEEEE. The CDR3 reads CASSRGQGLNSPLHF. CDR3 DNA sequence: TGTGCCAGCAGCCGAGGACAGGGCCTTAATTCACCCCTCCACTTT.

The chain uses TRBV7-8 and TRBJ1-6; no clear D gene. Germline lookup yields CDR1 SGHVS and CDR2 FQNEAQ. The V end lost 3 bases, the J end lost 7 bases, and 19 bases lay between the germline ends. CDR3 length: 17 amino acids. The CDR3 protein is CASSFTLAGPPNSPLHF. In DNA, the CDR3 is TGTGCCAGCAGCTTTACCCTCGCCGGGCCACCAAATTCACCCCTCCACTTT. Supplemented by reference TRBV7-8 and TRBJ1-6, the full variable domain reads GAGVSQSPRYKVAKRGQDVALRCDPISGHVSLFWYQQALGQGPEFLTYFQNEAQLDKSGLPSDRFFAERPEGSVSTLKIQRTQQEDSAVYLCASSFTLAGPPNSPLHFGNGTRLTVT.

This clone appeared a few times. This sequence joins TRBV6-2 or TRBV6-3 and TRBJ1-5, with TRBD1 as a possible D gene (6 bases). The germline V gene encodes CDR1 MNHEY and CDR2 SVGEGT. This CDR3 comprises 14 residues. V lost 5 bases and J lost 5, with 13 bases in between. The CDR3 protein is CASSARQVHQPQHF. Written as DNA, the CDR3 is TGTGCCAGCAGTGCCCGACAGGTGCATCAGCCCCAGCATTTT.